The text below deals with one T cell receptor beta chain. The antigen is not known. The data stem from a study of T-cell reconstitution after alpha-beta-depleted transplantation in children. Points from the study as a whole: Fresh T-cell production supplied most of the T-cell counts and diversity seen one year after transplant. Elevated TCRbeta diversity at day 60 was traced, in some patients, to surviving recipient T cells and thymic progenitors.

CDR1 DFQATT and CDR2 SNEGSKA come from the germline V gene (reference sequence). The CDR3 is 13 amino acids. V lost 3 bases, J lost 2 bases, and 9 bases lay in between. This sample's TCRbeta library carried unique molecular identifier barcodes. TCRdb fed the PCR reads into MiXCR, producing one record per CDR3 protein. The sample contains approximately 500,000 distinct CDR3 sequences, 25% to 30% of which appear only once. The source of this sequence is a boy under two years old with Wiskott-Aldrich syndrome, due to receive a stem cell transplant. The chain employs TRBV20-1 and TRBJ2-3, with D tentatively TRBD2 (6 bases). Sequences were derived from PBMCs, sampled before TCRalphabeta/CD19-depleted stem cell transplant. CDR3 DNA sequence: TGCAGTGCTAGTGCGGGGACCACAGATACGCAGTATTTT. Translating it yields CSASAGTTDTQYF.